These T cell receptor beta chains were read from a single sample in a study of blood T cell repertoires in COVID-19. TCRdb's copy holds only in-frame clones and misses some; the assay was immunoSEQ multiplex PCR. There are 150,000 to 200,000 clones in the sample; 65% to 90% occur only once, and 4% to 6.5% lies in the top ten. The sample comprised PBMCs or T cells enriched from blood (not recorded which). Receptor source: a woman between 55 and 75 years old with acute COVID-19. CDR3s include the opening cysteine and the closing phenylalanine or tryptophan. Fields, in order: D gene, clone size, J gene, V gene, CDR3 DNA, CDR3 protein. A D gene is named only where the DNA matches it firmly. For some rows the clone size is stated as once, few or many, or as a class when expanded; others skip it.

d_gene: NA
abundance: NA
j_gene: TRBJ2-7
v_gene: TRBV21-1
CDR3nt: TGTGCCAGCAGCAAAGTAAAAGACAGCCCTTGGAAGCAGTACTTC
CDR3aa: CASSKVKDSPWKQYF

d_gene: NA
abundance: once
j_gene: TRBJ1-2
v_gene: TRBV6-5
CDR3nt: TGTGCCAGCAGTTACGCAGCGGGCAACTATGGCTACACCTTC
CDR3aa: CASSYAAGNYGYTF

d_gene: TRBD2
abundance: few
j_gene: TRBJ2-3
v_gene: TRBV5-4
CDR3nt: TGTGCCAGCAGCTTGGTGGGAGGGCCCTCGGGAGATACGCAGTATTTT
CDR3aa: CASSLVGGPSGDTQYF

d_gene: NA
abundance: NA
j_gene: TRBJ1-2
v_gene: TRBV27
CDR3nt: TGTGCCAGCAGTTTAGGCAGGGGCGCCTTCTATGGCTACACCTTC
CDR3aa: CASSLGRGAFYGYTF

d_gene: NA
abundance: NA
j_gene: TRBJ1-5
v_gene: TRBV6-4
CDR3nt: TGTGCCAGCAGTGACCGGGCGGGGAATCAGCCCCAGCATTTT
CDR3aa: CASSDRAGNQPQHF

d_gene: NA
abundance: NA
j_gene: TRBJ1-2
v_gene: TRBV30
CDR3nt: TGTGCCTCGGAACAGGGCTCAAACTATGGCTACACCTTC
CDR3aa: CASEQGSNYGYTF

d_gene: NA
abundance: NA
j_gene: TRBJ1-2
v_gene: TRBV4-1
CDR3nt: TGCGCCAGCAGCCAAGAGGGGGCCGGCTCCTATGGCTACACCTTC
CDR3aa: CASSQEGAGSYGYTF

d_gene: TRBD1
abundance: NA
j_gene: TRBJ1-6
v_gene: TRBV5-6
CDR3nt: TGTGCCAGCAGCCCTGGACAGGGGATGGAACCCCTCCACTTT
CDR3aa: CASSPGQGMEPLHF

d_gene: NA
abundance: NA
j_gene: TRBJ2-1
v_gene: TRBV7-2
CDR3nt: TGTGCCAGCAGCTTAGGGGTGAGGGGGACCGTACTAGAGGAGCAGTTCTTC
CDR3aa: CASSLGVRGTVLEEQFF

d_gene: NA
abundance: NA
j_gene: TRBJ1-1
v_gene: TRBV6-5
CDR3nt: TGTGCCAGCAGTTACTCCACAGGCACTGAAGCTTTCTTT
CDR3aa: CASSYSTGTEAFF

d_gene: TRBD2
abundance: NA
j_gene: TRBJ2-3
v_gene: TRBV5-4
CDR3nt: TGTGCCAGCAGCTTGTATGTGGGGTCGGGACTAGCGGGAGGGGATACGCAGTATTTT
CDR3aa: CASSLYVGSGLAGGDTQYF

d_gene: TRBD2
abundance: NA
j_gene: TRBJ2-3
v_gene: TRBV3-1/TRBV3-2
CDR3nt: TGTGCCAGCAGCCAATTCGCGGGAGGGCTGGCAGATACGCAGTATTTT
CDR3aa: CASSQFAGGLADTQYF

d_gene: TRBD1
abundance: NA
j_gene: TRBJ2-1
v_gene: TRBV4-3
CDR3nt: TGCGCCAGCAGCCCTCTGACAGGGGGCAGGAATGAGCAGTTCTTC
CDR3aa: CASSPLTGGRNEQFF

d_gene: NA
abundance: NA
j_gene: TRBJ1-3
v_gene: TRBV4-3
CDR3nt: TGCGCCAGCAGCCAAGAACGAGGCCTCTCTGGAAACACCATATATTTT
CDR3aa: CASSQERGLSGNTIYF

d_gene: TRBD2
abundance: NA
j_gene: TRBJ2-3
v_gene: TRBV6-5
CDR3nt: TGTGCCAGCAGTTCCGGACTAGCTCCGCAGTATTTT
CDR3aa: CASSSGLAPQYF

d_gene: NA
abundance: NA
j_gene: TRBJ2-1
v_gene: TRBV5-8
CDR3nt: TGTGCCAGCAGCTTGTTGACGGGACAATTGGGACATGAGCAGTTCTTC
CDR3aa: CASSLLTGQLGHEQFF

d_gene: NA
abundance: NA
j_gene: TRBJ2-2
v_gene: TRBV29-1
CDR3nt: TGCAGCGCCAGTCTGGGGGCAACCGGGGAGCTGTTTTTT
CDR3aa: CSASLGATGELFF

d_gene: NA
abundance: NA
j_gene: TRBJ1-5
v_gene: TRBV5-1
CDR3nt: TGCGCCAGCAGCTTGACACCATATAGCAATCAGCCCCAGCATTTT
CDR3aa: CASSLTPYSNQPQHF